The 30 T cell receptor beta chains presented below share a single source sample, sequenced in a study of Ad26.COV2.S vaccination and SARS-CoV-2 variants. Clones were sequenced by immunoSEQ multiplex PCR, and TCRdb holds only the in-frame ones, with some missing. The table includes about 480,000 clones, approximately 90% detected once. The treatment is: roughly 18 received Ad26.COV2.S at low or high dose, single or two shots; about 5 received placebo; per-sample allocation not given. Samples were taken on day 63 after the first vaccine or placebo injection. The sequences come from peripheral blood, collected in a trial of Ad26.COV2.S vaccine versus placebo. All receptors derive from a person aged 18-65 years who received the Ad26.COV2.S COVID-19 vaccine or a placebo.

The rearrangement uses TRBV6-5 and TRBJ1-5, with 7 bases lining up with TRBD1. V shed 4 bases, J shed 7 bases, and the junction held 4 bases outside the gene matches. CDR3 size: 13 residues. Germline V gene lookup returns CDR1 MNHEY and CDR2 SVGAGI. CDR3 sequence reads: CASSSRQGQPQHF. The CDR3, as DNA: TGTGCCAGCAGTTCCCGACAGGGCCAGCCCCAGCATTTT.

The chain joins TRBV5-1 to TRBJ2-3, with TRBD2 identical over 9 bases. The J segment lost 2 bases and the V segment lost 7 bases, leaving 17 bases of the junction unmatched. The length of the CDR3 is 18 residues. Germline-derived CDR1 and CDR2 are SGHRS and YFSETQ. The CDR3 loop is CASRRNPRVAGDTDTQYF. The CDR3 DNA is TGCGCCAGCCGCAGGAACCCAAGGGTAGCGGGAGACACAGATACGCAGTATTTT.

This chain connects TRBV29-1 to TRBJ2-3; either TRBD1 or TRBD2 may supply D (6 bases each). Trimming removed 0 bases from V and 0 bases from J, with 16 bases in between. Germline V lookup: CDR1 SQVTM, CDR2 ANQGSEA. CDR3 length: 17 residues. Here the CDR3 DNA reads TGCAGCGTTGAAGATCATCCGGGGGCGTGGAGCACAGATACGCAGTATTTT. The encoded protein is CSVEDHPGAWSTDTQYF.

The gene calls are TRBV7-9 and TRBJ2-3, with 7 bases lining up with TRBD1. The CDR3 spans 15 residues. Trimming at V came to 2 bases and at J to 4 bases, leaving 6 bases not matched to a gene. The V gene's germline CDR1 is SEHNR and CDR2 FQNEAQ (reference sequence). The CDR3 nucleotides read TGTGCCAGCAGCTTAACAGGGGTGGGCCCAGATACGCAGTATTTT. This gives the protein CASSLTGVGPDTQYF.

For the CDR3, the DNA is TGTGCCAGCAGTTTTGGGTCAGCACCTAATTCACCCCTCCACTTT. This translates into CASSFGSAPNSPLHF. This sequence joins TRBV6-5 and TRBJ1-6, with no clear D. The CDR3 spans 15 residues. V was shortened by 4 bases and J by 6 bases, with 13 bases between the two germline ends. Germline V gives CDR1 MNHEY, CDR2 SVGAGI.

The chain links TRBV6-6 to TRBJ1-2; D unclear. With 5 bases removed from V and 3 bases from J, the gap between germline ends came to 10 bases. CDR3 length: 13 amino acids. From germline, CDR1 is MNHNY and CDR2 SVGAGI (reference sequence). The CDR3 loop is CASSGSKDYGYTF. The DNA for the CDR3 is TGTGCCAGCAGTGGGAGCAAGGACTATGGCTACACCTTC.

This sequence joins TRBV18 and TRBJ2-4; D ambiguous. The germline CDR1 and CDR2 sequences are KGHSH and LQKENI. The CDR3 contains 14 residues. The V and J ends lost 6 bases and 0 bases respectively, with 9 bases between them. CDR3 in amino acids: CASSPELAKNIQYF. DNA for the CDR3: TGTGCCAGCTCCCCAGAACTAGCCAAAAACATTCAGTACTTC.

The chain links TRBV30 to TRBJ1-1; D unresolved. CDR1 is GTSNPN, CDR2 SVGIG, per germline (reference sequence). V was cut by 0 bases and J by 1 base, with 6 bases left in between. This CDR3 has 13 residues. CDR3 amino acids: CAWSVWPNTEAFF. CDR3 DNA: TGTGCCTGGAGTGTGTGGCCGAACACTGAAGCTTTCTTT.

The chain links TRBV29-1 to TRBJ1-1; no definite D call. With 8 bases removed from V and 1 base from J, the gap between germline ends came to 11 bases. From germline, CDR1 is SQVTM and CDR2 ANQGSEA. The CDR3 is 12 amino acids. In DNA form, the CDR3 reads TGCAGCTCCACGGTAGGGAACACTGAAGCTTTCTTT. Its translation: CSSTVGNTEAFF.

The chain carries TRBV12-3 or TRBV12-4 and TRBJ1-2, with D unresolved. This CDR3 is built from 13 residues. Trimming removed 1 base at V and 4 bases at J, with 7 bases between. The CDR3 sequence is CASSLGGPYGYTF. In DNA form, the CDR3 reads TGTGCCAGCAGTTTAGGGGGTCCCTATGGCTACACCTTC.

The table lists this clone with a count of one. The chain joins TRBV11-2 to TRBJ2-2; TRBD2 matches at 8 bases. The CDR3 spans 15 residues. The trim removed 1 base at V and 6 bases at J, leaving 4 bases unmatched. The germline gives CDR1 SGHAT, CDR2 FQNNGV. CDR3 bases: TGTGCCAGCAGCTTAGCGGGAGGGCGCGCCGGGGAGCTGTTTTTT. Its protein product is CASSLAGGRAGELFF.

This clone showed up just once. The gene calls are TRBV28 and TRBJ1-5; D gene unclear. V lost 2 bases and J 3 bases, leaving 8 bases between the germline ends. Germline assignment: CDR1 MDHEN and CDR2 SYDVKM. The CDR3 runs to 14 residues. The chain's CDR3 is CASSLGGDNQPQHF. DNA for the CDR3: TGTGCCAGCAGTTTAGGTGGTGACAATCAGCCCCAGCATTTT.

The chain joins TRBV11-2 to TRBJ2-1; D is unclear. The germline gives CDR1 SGHAT, CDR2 FQNNGV. V lost 5 bases, J lost 1 base, and 12 bases lay in between. This CDR3 spans 15 amino acids. The CDR3 loop is CASSASAKSYNEQFF. CDR3 coding DNA: TGTGCCAGCAGCGCCTCAGCGAAGTCCTACAATGAGCAGTTCTTC. Combining the CDR3 with reference TRBV11-2 and TRBJ2-1 gives the whole variable domain EAGVAQSPRYKIIEKRQSVAFWCNPISGHATLYWYQQILGQGPKLLIQFQNNGVVDDSQLPKDRFSAERLKGVDSTLKIQPAKLEDSAVYLCASSASAKSYNEQFFGPGTRLTVL.

This clone was counted once. This chain connects TRBV28 to TRBJ2-1; the D gene is possibly TRBD2 (7 bases). Germline loops: CDR1 MDHEN, CDR2 SYDVKM. This CDR3 has 15 amino acids. Trimming shortened V by 7 bases and J by 8 bases, and 21 bases separated the two germline ends. The CDR3 reads CASTERGGGRDEQFF. The CDR3 region has the DNA TGTGCCAGCACGGAAAGGGGAGGGGGTAGGGATGAGCAGTTCTTC.

CDR3 sequence (DNA): TGTGCCAGCAGTTTGCAGGGGGGTTTACTGGAGCAGTACTTC. Protein: CASSLQGGLLEQYF. V and J are TRBV28 and TRBJ2-7; tentative D call: TRBD1 (7 bases). CDR1 is MDHEN and CDR2 is SYDVKM in the germline V gene. This CDR3 is built from 14 residues. V was clipped by 3 bases and J by 7 bases, with 16 bases between them. Full variable domain (rest looked up from reference TRBV28 and TRBJ2-7): DVKVTQSSRYLVKRTGEKVFLECVQDMDHENMFWYRQDPGLGLRLIYFSYDVKMKEKGDIPEGYSVSREKKERFSLILESASTNQTSMYLCASSLQGGLLEQYFGPGTRLTVT.

This rearrangement joins TRBV20-1 to TRBJ2-1; 10 bases line up with TRBD2. The CDR3 spans 16 residues. V was pared by 3 bases and J by 2 bases, with 7 bases of the junction left unmatched. The germline CDR1 and CDR2 sequences are DFQATT and SNEGSKA (reference sequence). CDR3 bases: TGCAGTGCTAGTAATCCCGGGACTAGCGCCTACAATGAGCAGTTCTTC. This sequence encodes CSASNPGTSAYNEQFF.

The sample holds one count of this clone. The chain has TRBV2 and TRBJ2-3; unclear D gene. V lost 7 bases, J lost 5 bases, and 10 bases lay in between. Germline CDR1 and CDR2: SNHLY and FYNNEI. The CDR3 is made up of 12 amino acids. The CDR3 is CASTLPVDTQYF. The CDR3 DNA reads TGTGCCAGCACCCTACCAGTAGATACGCAGTATTTT. The entire variable domain, with the rest obtained from reference TRBV2 and TRBJ2-3, is as follows: EPEVTQTPSHQVTQMGQEVILRCVPISNHLYFYWYRQILGQKVEFLVSFYNNEISEKSEIFDDQFSVERPDGSNFTLKIRSTKLEDSAMYFCASTLPVDTQYFGPGTRLTVL.

This chain joins TRBV29-1 and TRBJ2-5, with TRBD2 as a possible D gene (5 bases). Germline lookup yields CDR1 SQVTM and CDR2 ANQGSEA. Deletions cut 8 bases from V and 5 bases from J, with 15 bases between. There are 12 residues in the CDR3. This chain's CDR3 is CSTYVRVETQYF. CDR3 bases: TGCAGCACCTATGTGAGGGTTGAGACCCAGTACTTC.

The chain recombines TRBV19 with TRBJ2-1, with 7 bases lining up with TRBD1. Germline trimming cut 4 bases from V and 6 bases from J; bases unmatched to any gene: 9. The CDR3 sequence is 15 residues long. Germline CDR1 reads LNHDA; CDR2 reads SQIVND (reference sequence). The CDR3 reads CASSTSAGGSNEQFF. The CDR3 DNA is TGTGCCAGTAGTACCTCGGCAGGGGGTAGCAATGAGCAGTTCTTC.

In the case of this clone: Other DNA sequences of this sample code for an identical CDR3. The chain carries TRBV2 and TRBJ1-1; the match to TRBD1 covers 9 bases. The CDR3 contains 13 residues. After removal of 4 bases from V and 5 bases from J, the junction contained 2 bases not matched to a gene. CDR1 and CDR2 from the germline V gene are SNHLY and FYNNEI. The CDR3 protein is CASSAQGATEAFF. The CDR3 nucleotides are TGTGCCAGCAGTGCACAGGGGGCGACTGAAGCTTTCTTT.

The chain recombines TRBV28 with TRBJ2-3; D assignment may be TRBD1 or TRBD2 (5 bases each). From germline, CDR1 is MDHEN and CDR2 SYDVKM. The ends were cut back, 3 bases at V and 7 bases at J, with 23 bases in the middle. CDR3 length: 17 amino acids. The CDR3 bases are TGTGCCAGCAGTTTCGCGGGCGGTCGTGAGGGGTTCTATACGCAGTATTTT. Its translation is CASSFAGGREGFYTQYF.

The CDR3 region is CASSFYASGLGGNEQFF. DNA of the CDR3: TGTGCCAGCAGCTTCTACGCGTCGGGACTAGGGGGCAATGAGCAGTTCTTC. The rearrangement uses TRBV7-2 and TRBJ2-1, with 8 nucleotides matching TRBD2. The CDR3 length is 17 residues. V shed 3 bases and J 6 bases; nucleotides not matched to a gene: 13. Germline assignment: CDR1 SGHTA and CDR2 FQGNSA.

The genes are TRBV4-3 and TRBJ2-2; 8 bases are shared with TRBD1. The CDR3 spans 16 residues. Germline V gives CDR1 LGHNA, CDR2 YSLEER. The trim removed 1 base at V and 4 bases at J, leaving 5 bases unmatched. The DNA of the CDR3 is TGCGCCAGCAGCCAAGTGGTGACAGGGGTCACCGGGGAGCTGTTTTTT. Protein: CASSQVVTGVTGELFF.

This chain uses TRBV27 with TRBJ2-7; possibly TRBD2 for D (5 bases). The germline V gene has CDR1 MNHEY and CDR2 SMNVEV (reference sequence). The CDR3 is 13 residues long. V dropped 3 bases and J dropped 7 bases, with 13 bases sitting between them. CDR3 in DNA: TGTGCCAGCAGTTTCGGTCCTCGGGGAGAGCAGTACTTC. Translation: CASSFGPRGEQYF.

The rearrangement joins TRBV9 to TRBJ2-1; 10 nucleotides match TRBD2. The CDR3 is 15 amino acids. The J segment lost 7 bases and the V segment lost 2 bases, leaving 6 bases of the junction unmatched. CDR1 SGDLS and CDR2 YYNGEE come from the germline V gene. The CDR3 nucleotides are TGTGCCAGCAGCGTCGTGTCTAGCGGGAGAAATGAGCAGTTCTTC. It is translated as CASSVVSSGRNEQFF. Combining the CDR3 with reference TRBV9 and TRBJ2-1 gives the whole variable domain DSGVTQTPKHLITATGQRVTLRCSPRSGDLSVYWYQQSLDQGLQFLIQYYNGEERAKGNILERFSAQQFPDLHSELNLSSLELGDSALYFCASSVVSSGRNEQFFGPGTRLTVL.

Details on this clone: A junction boundary mismatches the germline segment, possibly from a read error. The V call is TRBV30, the J call TRBJ1-2; D remains ambiguous. Germline CDR1 is GTSNPN and CDR2 is SVGIG (reference sequence). The CDR3 covers 13 residues. CDR3 sequence: CAGSGFANYGYTF. CDR3 DNA sequence: TGTGCCGGGAGCGGGTTTGCTAACTATGGCTACACCTTC.

V is TRBV28 and J is TRBJ1-1; D possibly corresponds to TRBD1 (5 bases). The CDR3 consists of 16 residues. V was pared by 8 bases and J by 4 bases, with 23 bases between. CDR1 and CDR2 (germline): MDHEN, SYDVKM. CDR3 protein: CASPPAIFGGFTEAFF. CDR3 nucleotides: TGTGCCAGCCCCCCGGCCATTTTCGGGGGATTCACTGAAGCTTTCTTT.

This sequence joins TRBV7-2 and TRBJ2-1; 8 nucleotides align to TRBD2. Germline CDR1 reads SGHTA; CDR2 reads FQGNSA. Unmatched junction bases numbered 13, after V lost 1 base and J lost 8 bases. The CDR3 covers 17 residues. For the CDR3, the DNA is TGTGCCAGCAGCTTAGTACGTCTTGCGGGAGGATGGGATGAGCAGTTCTTC. As protein: CASSLVRLAGGWDEQFF.

The chain joins TRBV19 to TRBJ1-1; maybe TRBD1 (5 bases). Trimming took 11 bases from V and 0 from J, leaving 16 bases between them. This CDR3 comprises 14 residues. The germline V gene has CDR1 LNHDA and CDR2 SQIVND (reference sequence). CDR3 DNA: TGTGCCTCAACGGGGGGTTATATGAACACTGAAGCTTTCTTT. Its translation: CASTGGYMNTEAFF.

The V gene is TRBV29-1, the J gene TRBJ1-2; 10 bases match TRBD1. Germline V gene sequence: CDR1 SQVTM, CDR2 ANQGSEA. This CDR3 is 13 amino acids long. The junction had 7 bases not matched to a gene; V was cut back by 7 bases and J by 5 bases. The CDR3 sequence: CSGGDRGGYGYTF. The CDR3 DNA reads as TGCAGCGGGGGGGACAGGGGAGGGTATGGCTACACCTTC.